This entry is about one T cell receptor (beta chain). Germline assignment: CDR1 SEHNR and CDR2 FQNEAQ (reference sequence). The ends were cut back, 5 bases at V and 4 bases at J, with 17 bases in the middle. The CDR3 has 15 amino acids. The sample originates from a study of blood T cell repertoires in COVID-19. Methods used by the authors: Amplification of reference gene primers provided the estimated nucleated cell counts. The assay was immunoSEQ multiplex PCR, and TCRdb's table has in-frame clones only and misses some. D and trimming were read from the DNA, whereas the V and J calls and clone size are those reported in that table. There are 410,000 or so clones in the sample; around nine tenths occur only once, and under 2% lies in the top ten.

The V call is TRBV7-9, the J call TRBJ1-2; D might be TRBD1 (5 bases). The material sequenced was peripheral blood. This TCR derives from a woman in her 40s with COVID-19, enrolled during active disease. Here the CDR3 reads CASSLETAPSYGYTF. DNA for the CDR3: TGTGCCAGCAGCCTAGAGACAGCCCCAAGCTATGGCTACACCTTC.